The clone carrying this T cell receptor beta chain has at least ten counts. The entry originates in a study of blood T cells in healthy people across ages. Together with a sample-barcoded 5' primer, a J-beta primer mix was included in a second PCR lasting about 7 to 12 cycles. A minimum of 3 million CDR3-containing paired-end reads was obtained for each sample. TCRdb analysed the 5' RACE reads with MiXCR anew, one entry per CDR3 protein. The sample has 1.2 million to 1.5 million distinct CDR3 sequences, about 40% seen once. The CDR3 extends over 14 amino acids. Trimming cost V 11 bases and J 5 bases, with 18 bases left between them. Germline V gene sequence: CDR1 MNHNS, CDR2 SASEGT.

Sequencing was done on a sample of blood. This clonotype was obtained from a woman younger than 35 in good health. The genes are TRBV6-1 and TRBJ2-2; tentatively, D is TRBD1 (5 bases). CDR3 in amino acids: CAGARQIDTGELFF. CDR3 bases: TGTGCCGGAGCTCGACAGATCGATACCGGGGAGCTGTTTTTT.